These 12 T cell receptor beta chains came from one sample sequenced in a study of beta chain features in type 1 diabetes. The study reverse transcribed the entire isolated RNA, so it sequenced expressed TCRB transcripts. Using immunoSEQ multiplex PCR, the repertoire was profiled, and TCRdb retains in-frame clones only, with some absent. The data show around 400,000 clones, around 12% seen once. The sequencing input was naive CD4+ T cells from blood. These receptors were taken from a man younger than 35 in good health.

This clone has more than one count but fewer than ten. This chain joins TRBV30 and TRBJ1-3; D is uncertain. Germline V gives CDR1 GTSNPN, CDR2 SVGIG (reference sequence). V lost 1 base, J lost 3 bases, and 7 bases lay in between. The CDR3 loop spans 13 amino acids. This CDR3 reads CAWSESFGNTIYF. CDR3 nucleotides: TGTGCCTGGAGTGAATCCTTTGGAAACACCATATATTTT.

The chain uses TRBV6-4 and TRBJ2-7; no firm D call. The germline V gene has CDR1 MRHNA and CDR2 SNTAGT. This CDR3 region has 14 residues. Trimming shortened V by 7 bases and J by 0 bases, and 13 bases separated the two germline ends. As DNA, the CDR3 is TGTGCCAGCATCGTTAAACAAAACTCCTACGAGCAGTACTTC. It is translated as CASIVKQNSYEQYF.

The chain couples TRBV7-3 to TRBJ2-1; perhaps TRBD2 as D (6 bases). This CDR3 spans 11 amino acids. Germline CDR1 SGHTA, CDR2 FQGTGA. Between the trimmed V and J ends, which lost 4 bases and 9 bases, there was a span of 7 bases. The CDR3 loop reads CASSYGGEQFF. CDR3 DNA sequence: TGTGCCAGCAGCTACGGGGGTGAGCAGTTCTTC.

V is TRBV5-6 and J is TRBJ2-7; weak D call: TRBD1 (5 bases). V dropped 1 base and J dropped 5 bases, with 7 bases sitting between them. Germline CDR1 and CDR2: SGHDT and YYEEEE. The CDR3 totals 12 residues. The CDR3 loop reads CASSLWGNEQYF. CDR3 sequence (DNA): TGTGCCAGCAGCTTGTGGGGCAACGAGCAGTACTTC.

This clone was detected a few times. CDR3 nucleotide sequence: TGTGCCAGCAGCTTAAAAGGGCCGGGCAGGGCCTTAGAAGAGACCCAGTACTTC. Amino acids: CASSLKGPGRALEETQYF. The gene calls are TRBV7-3 and TRBJ2-5; D possibly corresponds to TRBD1 (5 bases). The germline V gene encodes CDR1 SGHTA and CDR2 FQGTGA. The CDR3 sequence is 18 residues long. V dropped 1 base and J dropped 3 bases, with 21 bases sitting between them.

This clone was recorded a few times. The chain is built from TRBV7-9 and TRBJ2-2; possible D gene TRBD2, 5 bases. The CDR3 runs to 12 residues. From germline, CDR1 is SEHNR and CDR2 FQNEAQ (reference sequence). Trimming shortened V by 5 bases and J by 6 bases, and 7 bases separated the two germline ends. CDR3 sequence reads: CASSRGSGELFF. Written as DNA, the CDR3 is TGTGCCAGCAGCCGCGGGTCCGGGGAGCTGTTTTTT.

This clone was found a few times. The CDR3 bases are TGTGCCAGCAGCTTAAAGTGGAGGACAGGGGGGGAGACCCAGTACTTC. Protein: CASSLKWRTGGETQYF. The chain is built from TRBV7-9 and TRBJ2-5; 10 bases line up with TRBD1. This CDR3 is built from 16 residues. Trimming took 2 bases from V and 5 from J; bases not matched to a gene: 8. CDR1 and CDR2 (germline): SEHNR, FQNEAQ (reference sequence).

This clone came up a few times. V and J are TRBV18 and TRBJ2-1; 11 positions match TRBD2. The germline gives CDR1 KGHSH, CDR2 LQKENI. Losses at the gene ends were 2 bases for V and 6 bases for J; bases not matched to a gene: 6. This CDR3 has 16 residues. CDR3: CASSPAGTSGGNEQFF. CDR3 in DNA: TGTGCCAGCTCACCAGCCGGGACTAGCGGAGGCAATGAGCAGTTCTTC.

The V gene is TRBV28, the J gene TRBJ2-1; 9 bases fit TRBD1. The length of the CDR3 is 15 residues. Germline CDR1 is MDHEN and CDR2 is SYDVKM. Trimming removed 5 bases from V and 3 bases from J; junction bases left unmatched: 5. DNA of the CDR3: TGTGCCAGCAGTGCTCCGGGACAGGGCTACAATGAGCAGTTCTTC. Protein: CASSAPGQGYNEQFF.

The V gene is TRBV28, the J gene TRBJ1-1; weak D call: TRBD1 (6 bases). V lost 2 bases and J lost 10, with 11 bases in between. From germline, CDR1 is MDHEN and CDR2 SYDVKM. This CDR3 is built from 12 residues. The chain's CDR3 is CASSLRGIGAFF. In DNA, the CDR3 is TGTGCCAGCAGTTTAAGGGGGATCGGAGCTTTCTTT.

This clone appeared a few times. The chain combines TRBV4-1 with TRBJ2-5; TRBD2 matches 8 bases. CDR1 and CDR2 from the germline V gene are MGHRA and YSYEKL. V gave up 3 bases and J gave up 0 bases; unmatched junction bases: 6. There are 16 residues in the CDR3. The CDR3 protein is CASSHPSGSYQETQYF. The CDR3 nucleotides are TGCGCCAGCAGCCATCCTAGCGGGTCGTACCAAGAGACCCAGTACTTC.

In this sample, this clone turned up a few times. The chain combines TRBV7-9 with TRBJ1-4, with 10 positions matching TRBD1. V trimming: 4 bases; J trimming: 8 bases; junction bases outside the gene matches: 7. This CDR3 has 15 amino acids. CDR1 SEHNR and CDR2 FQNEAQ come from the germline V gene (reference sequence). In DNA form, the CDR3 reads TGTGCCAGCAGCTCCCTGGACAGGGGGTCGGAAAAACTGTTTTTT. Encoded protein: CASSSLDRGSEKLFF.